The sequence of this TCR beta chain was determined in a study of blood T cell repertoires in COVID-19. Study background: Collection of acute and convalescent COVID-19 samples took place in the United States, Italy and Spain. T cells, B-cell-depleted T cells, or PBMCs supplied cDNA or gDNA.

This CDR3 spans 15 amino acids. V was clipped by 4 bases and J by 6 bases; unmatched bases: 10. Germline CDR1 reads SGHDT; CDR2 reads YYEEEE. Authors' data handling: Amplification from reference gene primers served as the basis for estimated nucleated cell counts. Measured with immunoSEQ multiplex PCR; TCRdb has only the in-frame clones, and not every one. D and trimming were read from the DNA, whereas the V and J calls and clone size are those reported in that table. Seen here are 200,000 to 300,000 clones, about 85% observed once, and the top ten hold approximately 4%. Sequencing input: peripheral blood. The genes are TRBV5-6 and TRBJ2-5; 9 bases are shared with TRBD2. The clonotype originates from a man aged 55 to 70 with acute or convalescent COVID-19. The CDR3 loop reads CASSAGGAGRKTQYF. The CDR3, as DNA: TGTGCCAGCAGCGCGGGAGGGGCGGGTAGGAAGACCCAGTACTTC.